This T cell receptor beta chain was captured in a study of cytomegalovirus exposure and HLA in healthy donors. Overall study context: Just over 80% of a few hundred genotyped donors fell in the Caucasian-associated ancestry cluster. Overall study results and limits: Several of the most significant clusters appeared, in a later analysis, to be linked to common viral pathogens. CMV serostatus was the only immune exposure information that was available. In an earlier analysis, most TCR beta V segments were productive about 87% or about 30% of the time.

Points on this clone: The target antigen is unknown.

The ends were cut back, 10 bases at V and 5 bases at J, with 14 bases in the middle. The CDR3 has 12 amino acids. CDR1 SNHLY and CDR2 FYNNEI come from the germline V gene. Primers included in the PCR were 60 Vbeta and 13 Jbeta primers. TCRdb's table, derived via immunoSEQ multiplex PCR, lists solely in-frame clones and lacks some. Seen here are about 110,000 clones, over 75% observed once, and the top ten hold approximately 3.6%. The origin of this receptor is a man aged 60 to 69 in good health and CMV-seronegative. This sequence joins TRBV2 and TRBJ2-5, with D perhaps matching TRBD1 (6 bases). Sequences were obtained from PBMCs. The DNA for the CDR3 is TGTGCCACAAAAAGGGGGTGGGAGACCCAGTACTTC. Translated, it gives CATKRGWETQYF.